This T cell receptor beta chain was retrieved from a study of T-cell reconstitution after alpha-beta-depleted transplantation in children. This clonotype was seen many times. As it was prepared, the TCRbeta library received unique molecular identifiers. TCRdb redid the calling of the PCR reads with MiXCR, one entry per CDR3 protein. The sample consists of fewer than 200,000 distinct CDR3 sequences, around 7% of them appearing once. Trimming removed 5 bases at V and 3 bases at J, with 17 bases between. The CDR3 covers 15 residues. Germline V gene sequence: CDR1 MNHEY, CDR2 SVGEGT. This clonotype was obtained from a human donor who donated a stem cell graft to a child with Wiskott-Aldrich syndrome. The gene calls are TRBV6-2 or TRBV6-3 and TRBJ2-7; possibly TRBD1 for D (5 bases). Sequenced material: PBMCs from the stem cell graft donor, taken from the stem cell graft. The CDR3 coding sequence is TGTGCCAGCAGTCTCCTCGGGCAGGGAAACTACGAGCAGTACTTC. As protein: CASSLLGQGNYEQYF.